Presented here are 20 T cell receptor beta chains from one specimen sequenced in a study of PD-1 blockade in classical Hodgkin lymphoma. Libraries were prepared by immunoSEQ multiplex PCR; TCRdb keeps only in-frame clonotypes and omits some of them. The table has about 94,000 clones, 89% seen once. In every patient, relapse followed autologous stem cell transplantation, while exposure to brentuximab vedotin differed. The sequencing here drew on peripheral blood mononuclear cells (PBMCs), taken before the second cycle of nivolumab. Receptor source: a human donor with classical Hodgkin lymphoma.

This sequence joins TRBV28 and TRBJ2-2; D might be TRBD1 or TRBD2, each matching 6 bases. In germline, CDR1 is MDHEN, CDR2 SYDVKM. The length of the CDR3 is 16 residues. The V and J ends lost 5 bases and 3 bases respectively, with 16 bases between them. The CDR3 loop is CASSPRSGADTGELFF. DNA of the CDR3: TGTGCCAGCAGTCCCCGATCGGGGGCCGACACCGGGGAGCTGTTTTTT.

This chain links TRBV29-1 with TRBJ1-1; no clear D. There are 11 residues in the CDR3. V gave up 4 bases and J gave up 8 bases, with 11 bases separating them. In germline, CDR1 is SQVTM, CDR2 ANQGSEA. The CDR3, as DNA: TGCAGCGTTGTAGTCGTGTCCGAAGCTTTCTTT. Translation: CSVVVVSEAFF. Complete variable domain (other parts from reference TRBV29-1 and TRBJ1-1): SAVISQKPSRDICQRGTSLTIQCQVDSQVTMMFWYRQQPGQSLTLIATANQGSEATYESGFVIDKFPISRPNLTFSTLTVSNMSPEDSSIYLCSVVVVSEAFFGQGTRLTVV.

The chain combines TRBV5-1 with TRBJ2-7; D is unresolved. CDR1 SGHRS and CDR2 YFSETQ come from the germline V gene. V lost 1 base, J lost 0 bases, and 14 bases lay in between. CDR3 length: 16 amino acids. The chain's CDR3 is CASSLSLQSSSYEQYF. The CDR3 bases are TGCGCCAGCAGCTTGTCGTTGCAGAGTAGCTCCTACGAGCAGTACTTC.

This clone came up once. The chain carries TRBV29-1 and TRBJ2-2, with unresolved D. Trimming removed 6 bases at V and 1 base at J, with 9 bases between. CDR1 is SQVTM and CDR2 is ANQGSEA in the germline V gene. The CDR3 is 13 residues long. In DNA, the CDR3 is TGCAGCGTCCCCTCCATGAACACCGGGGAGCTGTTTTTT. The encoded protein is CSVPSMNTGELFF.

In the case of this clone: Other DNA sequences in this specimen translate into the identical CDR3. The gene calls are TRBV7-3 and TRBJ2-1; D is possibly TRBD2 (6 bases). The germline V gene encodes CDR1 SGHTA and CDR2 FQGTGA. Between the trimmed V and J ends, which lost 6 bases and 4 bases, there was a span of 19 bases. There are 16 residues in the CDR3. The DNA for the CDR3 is TGTGCCAGCAGTCCGATCGGGACTCATTCTTACAATGAGCAGTTCTTC. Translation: CASSPIGTHSYNEQFF.

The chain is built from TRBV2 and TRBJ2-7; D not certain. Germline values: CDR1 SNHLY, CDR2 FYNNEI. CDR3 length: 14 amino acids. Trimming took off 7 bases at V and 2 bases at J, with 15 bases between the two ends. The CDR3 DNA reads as TGTGCCAGCAACCCATTACAGAAAACCTACGAGCAGTACTTC. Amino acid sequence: CASNPLQKTYEQYF. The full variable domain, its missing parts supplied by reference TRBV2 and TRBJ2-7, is EPEVTQTPSHQVTQMGQEVILRCVPISNHLYFYWYRQILGQKVEFLVSFYNNEISEKSEIFDDQFSVERPDGSNFTLKIRSTKLEDSAMYFCASNPLQKTYEQYFGPGTRLTVT.

Here the CDR3 DNA reads TGTGCCAGCAGTGGGGGTAATTCACCCCTCCACTTT. Residues: CASSGGNSPLHF. V gene TRBV6-6 combines with J gene TRBJ1-6; TRBD1 might be the D (5 bases). Per germline, CDR1 MNHNY and CDR2 SVGAGI (reference sequence). The CDR3 sequence is 12 residues long. With 5 bases removed from V and 6 bases from J, the gap between germline ends came to 5 bases.

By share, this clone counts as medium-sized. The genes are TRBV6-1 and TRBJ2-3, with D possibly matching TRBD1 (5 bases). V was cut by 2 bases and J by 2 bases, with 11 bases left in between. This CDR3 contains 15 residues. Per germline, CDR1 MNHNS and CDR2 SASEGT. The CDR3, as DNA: TGTGCCAGCAGTGAAATTCAGGGTCCCACAGATACGCAGTATTTT. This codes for CASSEIQGPTDTQYF.

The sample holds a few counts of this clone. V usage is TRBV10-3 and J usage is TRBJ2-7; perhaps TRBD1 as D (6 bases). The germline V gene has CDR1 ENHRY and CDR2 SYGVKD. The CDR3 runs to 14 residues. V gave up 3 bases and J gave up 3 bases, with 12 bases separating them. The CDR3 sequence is CAISDPGQFYEQYF. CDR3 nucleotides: TGTGCCATCAGTGATCCGGGACAATTCTACGAGCAGTACTTC.

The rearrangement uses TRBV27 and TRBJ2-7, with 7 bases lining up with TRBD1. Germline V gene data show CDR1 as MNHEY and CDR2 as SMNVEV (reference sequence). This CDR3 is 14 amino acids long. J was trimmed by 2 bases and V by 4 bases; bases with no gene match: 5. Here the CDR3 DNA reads TGTGCCAGCAGTTCCCACAGGGGCCCCTACGAGCAGTACTTC. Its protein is CASSSHRGPYEQYF.

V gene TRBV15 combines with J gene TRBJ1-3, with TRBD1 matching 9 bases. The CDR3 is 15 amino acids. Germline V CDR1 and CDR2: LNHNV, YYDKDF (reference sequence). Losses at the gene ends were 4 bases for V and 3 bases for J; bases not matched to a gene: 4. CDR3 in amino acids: CATSTGTGYGNTIYF. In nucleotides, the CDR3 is TGTGCCACCAGCACCGGGACAGGGTATGGAAACACCATATATTTT.

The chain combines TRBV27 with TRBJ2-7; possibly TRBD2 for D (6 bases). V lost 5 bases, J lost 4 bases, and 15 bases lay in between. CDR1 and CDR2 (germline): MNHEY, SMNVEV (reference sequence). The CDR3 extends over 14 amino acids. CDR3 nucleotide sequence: TGTGCCAGCAGTCCCGCCGCGGGGATTTACGAGCAGTACTTC. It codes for CASSPAAGIYEQYF.

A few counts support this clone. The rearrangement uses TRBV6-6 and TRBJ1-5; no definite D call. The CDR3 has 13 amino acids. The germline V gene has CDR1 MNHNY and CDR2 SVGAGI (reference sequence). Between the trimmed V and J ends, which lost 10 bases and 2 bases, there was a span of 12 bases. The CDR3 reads CATEVDGNQPQHF. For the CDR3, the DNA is TGTGCCACCGAGGTCGATGGCAATCAGCCCCAGCATTTT.

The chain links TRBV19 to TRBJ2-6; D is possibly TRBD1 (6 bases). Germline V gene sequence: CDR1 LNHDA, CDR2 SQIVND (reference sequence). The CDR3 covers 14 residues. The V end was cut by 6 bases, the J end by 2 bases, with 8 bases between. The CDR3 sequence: CASRAGAGANVLTF. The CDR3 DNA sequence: TGTGCCAGTAGGGCAGGGGCTGGGGCCAACGTCCTGACTTTC.

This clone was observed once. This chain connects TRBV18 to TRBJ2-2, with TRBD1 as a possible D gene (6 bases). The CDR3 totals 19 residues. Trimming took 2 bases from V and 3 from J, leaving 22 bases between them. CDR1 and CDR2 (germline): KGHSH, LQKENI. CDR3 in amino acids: CASSPKFVGASRDTGELFF. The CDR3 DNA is TGTGCCAGCTCACCAAAGTTTGTGGGGGCCTCCCGAGACACCGGGGAGCTGTTTTTT. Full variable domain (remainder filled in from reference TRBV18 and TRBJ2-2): NAGVMQNPRHLVRRRGQEARLRCSPMKGHSHVYWYRQLPEEGLKFMVYLQKENIIDESGMPKERFSAEFPKEGPSILRIQQVVRGDSAAYFCASSPKFVGASRDTGELFFGEGSRLTVL.

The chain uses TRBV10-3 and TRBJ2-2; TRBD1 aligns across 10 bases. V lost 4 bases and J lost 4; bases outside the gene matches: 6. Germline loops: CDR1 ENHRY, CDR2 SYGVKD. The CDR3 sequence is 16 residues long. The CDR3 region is CAISVGTGAGTGELFF. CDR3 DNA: TGTGCCATCAGTGTTGGGACAGGGGCGGGCACCGGGGAGCTGTTTTTT.

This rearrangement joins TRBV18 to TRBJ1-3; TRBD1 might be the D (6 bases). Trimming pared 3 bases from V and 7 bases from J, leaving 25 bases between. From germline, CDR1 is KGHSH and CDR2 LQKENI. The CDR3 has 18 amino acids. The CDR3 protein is CASSPRQEIDEFGNTIYF. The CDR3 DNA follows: TGTGCCAGCTCACCGAGACAGGAGATCGATGAGTTCGGGAACACCATATATTTT.

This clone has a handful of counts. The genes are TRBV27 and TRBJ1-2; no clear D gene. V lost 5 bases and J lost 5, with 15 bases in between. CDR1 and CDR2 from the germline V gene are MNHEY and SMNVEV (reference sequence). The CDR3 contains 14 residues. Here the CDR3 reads CASSPRTEHYGYTF. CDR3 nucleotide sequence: TGTGCCAGCAGTCCGCGGACGGAACATTATGGCTACACCTTC.

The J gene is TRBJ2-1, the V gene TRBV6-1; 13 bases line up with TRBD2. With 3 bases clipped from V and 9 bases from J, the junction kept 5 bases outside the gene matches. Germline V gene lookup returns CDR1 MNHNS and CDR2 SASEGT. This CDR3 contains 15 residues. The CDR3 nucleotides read TGTGCCAGCAGTGAGGGACTAGCGGGGTCTAGTGAGCAGTTCTTC. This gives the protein CASSEGLAGSSEQFF.

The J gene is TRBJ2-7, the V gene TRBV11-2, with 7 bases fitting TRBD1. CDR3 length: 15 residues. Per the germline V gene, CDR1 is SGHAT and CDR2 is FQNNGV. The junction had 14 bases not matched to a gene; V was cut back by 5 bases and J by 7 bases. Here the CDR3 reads CASSEYRGLLLEQYF. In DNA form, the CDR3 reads TGTGCCAGCAGCGAGTACAGGGGTCTCCTTTTAGAGCAGTACTTC.